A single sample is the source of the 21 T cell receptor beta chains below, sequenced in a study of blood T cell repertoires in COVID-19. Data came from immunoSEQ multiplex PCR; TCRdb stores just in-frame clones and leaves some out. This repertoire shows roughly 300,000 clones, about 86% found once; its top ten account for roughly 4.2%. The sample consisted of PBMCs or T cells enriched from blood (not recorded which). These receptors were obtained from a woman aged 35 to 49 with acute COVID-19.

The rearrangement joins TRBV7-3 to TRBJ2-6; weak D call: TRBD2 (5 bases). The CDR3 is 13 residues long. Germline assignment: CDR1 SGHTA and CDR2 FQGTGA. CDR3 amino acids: CGTGSSGANVLTF. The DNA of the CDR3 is TGTGGAACGGGAAGCTCTGGGGCCAACGTCCTGACTTTC.

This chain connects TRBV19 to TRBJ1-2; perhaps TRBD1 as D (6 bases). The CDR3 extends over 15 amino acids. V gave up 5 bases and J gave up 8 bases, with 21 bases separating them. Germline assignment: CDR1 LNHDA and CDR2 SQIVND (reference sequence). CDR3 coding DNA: TGTGCCAGTAGTGTCTCTCACAGGGTACCTATGGGCTACACCTTC. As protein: CASSVSHRVPMGYTF.

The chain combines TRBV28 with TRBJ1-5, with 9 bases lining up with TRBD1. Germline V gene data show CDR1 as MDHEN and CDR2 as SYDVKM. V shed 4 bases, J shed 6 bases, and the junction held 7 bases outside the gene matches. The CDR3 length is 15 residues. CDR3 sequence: CASSSGTGRFQPQHF. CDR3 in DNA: TGTGCCAGCAGTTCGGGGACAGGGCGGTTTCAGCCCCAGCATTTT.

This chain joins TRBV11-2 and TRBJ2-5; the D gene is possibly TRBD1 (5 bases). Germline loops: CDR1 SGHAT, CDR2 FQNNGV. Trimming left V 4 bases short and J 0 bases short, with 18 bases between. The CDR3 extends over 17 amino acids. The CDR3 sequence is CASSSPRGAEYQETQYF. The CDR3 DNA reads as TGTGCCAGCAGCTCCCCCCGTGGGGCGGAGTACCAAGAGACCCAGTACTTC.

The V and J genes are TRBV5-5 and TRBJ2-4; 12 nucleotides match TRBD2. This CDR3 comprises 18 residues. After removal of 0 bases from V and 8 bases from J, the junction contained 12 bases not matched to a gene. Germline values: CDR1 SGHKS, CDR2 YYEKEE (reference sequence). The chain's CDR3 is CASSLASGTSGFNDIQYF. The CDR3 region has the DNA TGTGCCAGCAGCTTGGCCTCCGGGACTAGCGGGTTTAACGACATTCAGTACTTC. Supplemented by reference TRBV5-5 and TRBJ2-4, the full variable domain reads DAGVTQSPTHLIKTRGQQVTLRCSPISGHKSVSWYQQVLGQGPQFIFQYYEKEERGRGNFPDRFSARQFPNYSSELNVNALLLGDSALYLCASSLASGTSGFNDIQYFGAGTRLSVL.

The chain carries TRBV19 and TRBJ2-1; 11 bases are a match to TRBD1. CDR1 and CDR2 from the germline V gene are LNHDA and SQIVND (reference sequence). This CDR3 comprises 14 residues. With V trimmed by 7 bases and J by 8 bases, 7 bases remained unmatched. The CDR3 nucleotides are TGTGCCAGTAATGGACAGGGGGCGGGCGATGAGCAGTTCTTC. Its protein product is CASNGQGAGDEQFF.

CDR3: CASSADRANSPLHF. The CDR3, as DNA: TGTGCCAGCAGCGCGGACAGGGCTAATTCACCCCTCCACTTT. The chain couples TRBV9 to TRBJ1-6; 8 nucleotides match TRBD1. CDR1 is SGDLS and CDR2 is YYNGEE in the germline V gene. V was clipped by 3 bases and J by 6 bases; unmatched bases: 2. The CDR3 has 14 amino acids.

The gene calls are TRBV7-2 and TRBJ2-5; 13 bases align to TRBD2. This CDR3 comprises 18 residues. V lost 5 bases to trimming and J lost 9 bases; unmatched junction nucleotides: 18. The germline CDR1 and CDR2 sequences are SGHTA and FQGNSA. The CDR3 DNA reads TGTGCCAGCAGCCCTAGTATAAGGACTAGCGGGGGCTTTTGGGCCCAGTACTTC. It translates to CASSPSIRTSGGFWAQYF.

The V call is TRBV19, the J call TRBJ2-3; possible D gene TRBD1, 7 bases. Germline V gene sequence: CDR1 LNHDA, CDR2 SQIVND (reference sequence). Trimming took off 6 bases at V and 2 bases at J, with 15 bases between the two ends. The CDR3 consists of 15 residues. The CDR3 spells CASSWRDSFTDTQYF. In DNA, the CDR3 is TGTGCCAGTAGCTGGCGGGACAGTTTCACAGATACGCAGTATTTT. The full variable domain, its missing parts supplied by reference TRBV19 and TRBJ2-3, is DGGITQSPKYLFRKEGQNVTLSCEQNLNHDAMYWYRQDPGQGLRLIYYSQIVNDFQKGDIAEGYSVSREKKESFPLTVTSAQKNPTAFYLCASSWRDSFTDTQYFGPGTRLTVL.

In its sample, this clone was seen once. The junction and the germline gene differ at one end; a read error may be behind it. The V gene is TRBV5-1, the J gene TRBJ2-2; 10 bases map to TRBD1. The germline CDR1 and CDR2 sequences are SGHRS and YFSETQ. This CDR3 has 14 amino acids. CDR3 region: CATSRDRGTGELFF. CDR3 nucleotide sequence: TGCGCCACCAGCCGGGACAGGGGAACGGGGGAGCTGTTTTTT.

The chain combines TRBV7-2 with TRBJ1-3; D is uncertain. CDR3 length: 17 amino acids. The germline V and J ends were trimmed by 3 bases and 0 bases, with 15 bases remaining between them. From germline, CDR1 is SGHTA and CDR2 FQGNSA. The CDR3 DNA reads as TGTGCCAGCAGCTTCCCTTCAGCAGGAAGCTCTGGAAACACCATATATTTT. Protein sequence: CASSFPSAGSSGNTIYF.

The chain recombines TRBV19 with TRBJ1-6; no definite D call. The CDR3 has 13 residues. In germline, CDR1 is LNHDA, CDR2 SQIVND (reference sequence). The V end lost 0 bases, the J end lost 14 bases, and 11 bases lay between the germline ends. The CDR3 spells CASSIDPKDSLHF. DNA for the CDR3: TGTGCCAGTAGTATAGACCCAAAGGACTCCCTCCACTTT.

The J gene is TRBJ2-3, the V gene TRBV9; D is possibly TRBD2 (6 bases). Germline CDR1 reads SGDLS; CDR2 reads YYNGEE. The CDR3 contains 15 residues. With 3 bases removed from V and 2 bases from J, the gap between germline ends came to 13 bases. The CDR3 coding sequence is TGTGCCAGCAGCGCCCGGGACTTAACCACAGATACGCAGTATTTT. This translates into CASSARDLTTDTQYF.

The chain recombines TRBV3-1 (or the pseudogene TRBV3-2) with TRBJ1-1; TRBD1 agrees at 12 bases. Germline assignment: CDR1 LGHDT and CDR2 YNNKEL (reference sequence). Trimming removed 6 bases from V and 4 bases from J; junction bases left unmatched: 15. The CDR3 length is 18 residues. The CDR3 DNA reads TGTGCCAGCAGGCCTCCGACCGGGACAGGGGGCAAGGTCACTGAAGCTTTCTTT. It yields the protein CASRPPTGTGGKVTEAFF.

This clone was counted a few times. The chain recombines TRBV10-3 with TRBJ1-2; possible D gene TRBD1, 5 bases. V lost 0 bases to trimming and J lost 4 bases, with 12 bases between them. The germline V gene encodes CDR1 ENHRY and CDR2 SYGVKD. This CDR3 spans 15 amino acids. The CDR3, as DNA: TGTGCCATCAGTGAGTCGTCGGGGGGATCCTATGGCTACACCTTC. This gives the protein CAISESSGGSYGYTF.

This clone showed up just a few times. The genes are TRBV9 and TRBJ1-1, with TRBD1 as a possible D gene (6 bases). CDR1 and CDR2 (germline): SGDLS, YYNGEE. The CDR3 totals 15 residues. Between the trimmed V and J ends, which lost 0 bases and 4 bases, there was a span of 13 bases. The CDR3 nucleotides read TGTGCCAGCAGCGTAGGGGGGGGCGCAAGCACTGAAGCTTTCTTT. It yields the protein CASSVGGGASTEAFF.

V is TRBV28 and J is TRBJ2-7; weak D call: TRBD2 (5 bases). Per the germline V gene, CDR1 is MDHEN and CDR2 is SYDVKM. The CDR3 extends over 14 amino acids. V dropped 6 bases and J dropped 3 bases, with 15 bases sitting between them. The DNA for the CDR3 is TGTGCCAGCAGCCCCCCTCTAGCAAACTACGAGCAGTACTTC. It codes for CASSPPLANYEQYF.

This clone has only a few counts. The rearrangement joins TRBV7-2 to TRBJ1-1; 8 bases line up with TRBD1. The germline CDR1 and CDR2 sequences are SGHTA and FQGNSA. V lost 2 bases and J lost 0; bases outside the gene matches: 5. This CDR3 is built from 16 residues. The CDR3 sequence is CASSLQGASMNTEAFF. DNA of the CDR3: TGTGCCAGCAGCTTACAGGGGGCCAGCATGAACACTGAAGCTTTCTTT.

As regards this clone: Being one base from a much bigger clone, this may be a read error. CDR3 in amino acids: CASSLPGANTEAFF. Written as DNA, the CDR3 is TGTGCCAGCAGCTTACCAGGGGCGAACACTGAAGCTTTCTTT. V is TRBV7-9 and J is TRBJ1-1; possible D gene TRBD1, 6 bases. This CDR3 spans 14 amino acids. Germline loops: CDR1 SEHNR, CDR2 FQNEAQ (reference sequence). Trimming removed 2 bases at V and 1 base at J, with 8 bases between.

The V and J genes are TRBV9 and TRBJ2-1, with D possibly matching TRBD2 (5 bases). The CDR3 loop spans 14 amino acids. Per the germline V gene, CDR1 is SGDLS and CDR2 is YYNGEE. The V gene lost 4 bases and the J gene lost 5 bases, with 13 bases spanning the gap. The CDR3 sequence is CASSPRVADNEQFF. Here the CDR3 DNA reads TGTGCCAGCAGCCCGAGGGTGGCGGACAATGAGCAGTTCTTC.

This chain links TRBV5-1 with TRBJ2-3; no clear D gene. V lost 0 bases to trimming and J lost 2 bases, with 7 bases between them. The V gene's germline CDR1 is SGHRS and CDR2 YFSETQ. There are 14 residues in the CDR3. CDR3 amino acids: CASSLGANTDTQYF. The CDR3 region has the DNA TGCGCCAGCAGCTTGGGCGCCAACACAGATACGCAGTATTTT.